This T cell receptor beta chain was captured by sequencing in a study of blood T cell repertoires in COVID-19. Across the study: Acute and convalescent COVID-19 specimens originated in the United States, Italy and Spain. T cells, B-cell-depleted T cells, or PBMCs supplied cDNA or gDNA.

In the original processing: Amplification of reference gene primers provided the estimated nucleated cell counts. The table came from immunoSEQ multiplex PCR; TCRdb's copy has only in-frame clones and leaves some out. That table furnishes V, J and clone size, whereas the DNA furnished D and trimming. The sample consists of some 340,000 clones, approximately 91% of them appearing once. J lost 1 base, V lost 0 bases, and 5 bases had no gene match. The CDR3 sequence is 16 residues long. From germline, CDR1 is MGHRA and CDR2 YSYEKL. A PCR-confirmed or clinician-diagnosed COVID-19 case had contacted exposed participants within 2 weeks of entry. This clone was seen a handful of times.

This clonotype was obtained from a woman aged 30 to 39 who had been exposed to COVID-19. The rearrangement links TRBV4-1 to TRBJ2-7, with 8 bases identical to TRBD1. The material sequenced was PBMCs or T cells enriched from blood (not recorded which). CDR3 DNA sequence: TGCGCCAGCAGCCAAGATATGGGACAGGAATCCTACGAGCAGTACTTC. It specifies CASSQDMGQESYEQYF.